What follows are 30 T cell receptor beta chains derived from one specimen sequenced in a study of shared clonotypes between healthy human individuals. Data came from immunoSEQ multiplex PCR; TCRdb stores just in-frame clones and leaves some out. The sample has millions of clones, just over 90% seen once. Material for sequencing was naive CD4+ T cells from PBMCs. Subset denoted: CD45RA+ positively selected. Every receptor here comes from a man aged 18 to 30 in good health. Some clones in this sample may be carry-over from other donors' samples.

This chain uses TRBV28 with TRBJ2-5; D is unresolved. The J call is doubtful: the DNA matches TRBJ2-7 better. This CDR3 comprises 15 residues. CDR1 and CDR2 (germline): MDHEN, SYDVKM. The CDR3 coding sequence is TGTGCCAGCAGTTTACCCGGGTCCATCTCCTACGAGCAGTACTTC. Translated: CASSLPGSISYEQYF.

The rearrangement joins TRBV7-6 to TRBJ2-5; 8 bases fit TRBD1. Losses at the gene ends were 5 bases for V and 0 bases for J; bases not matched to a gene: 11. Germline-derived CDR1 and CDR2 are SGHVS and FNYEAQ. The length of the CDR3 is 17 residues. This chain's CDR3 is CASSKLTGQENQETQYF. CDR3 DNA sequence: TGTGCCAGCAGCAAACTAACGGGACAGGAAAACCAAGAGACCCAGTACTTC. The whole variable domain, filled in from reference TRBV7-6 and TRBJ2-5, reads GAGVSQSPRYKVTKRGQDVALRCDPISGHVSLYWYRQALGQGPEFLTYFNYEAQQDKSGLPNDRFSAERPEGSISTLTIQRTEQRDSAMYRCASSKLTGQENQETQYFGPGTRLLVL.

Only one count was recorded for this clone. The chain has TRBV7-3 and TRBJ2-2; D is uncertain. Trimming removed 0 bases at V and 4 bases at J, with 6 bases between. Germline V gene data show CDR1 as SGHTA and CDR2 as FQGTGA. This CDR3 is built from 14 residues. The CDR3 loop reads CASSLTTSTGELFF. The CDR3 bases are TGTGCCAGCAGCTTAACGACTTCCACCGGGGAGCTGTTTTTT.

The chain links TRBV5-1 to TRBJ2-5; D tentatively fits TRBD1 or TRBD2 (5 bases each). There are 14 residues in the CDR3. V lost 2 bases to trimming and J lost 9 bases, with 17 bases between them. Germline CDR1 and CDR2: SGHRS and YFSETQ. CDR3 in DNA: TGCGCCAGCAGCTTCTGGGACGGCGGTAGGTCCCAGTACTTC. The encoded protein is CASSFWDGGRSQYF.

The DNA for the CDR3 is TGTGCCAGCAGCTTATCAGGGGACCGTTACTCTGGAAACACCATATATTTT. It yields the protein CASSLSGDRYSGNTIYF. This chain uses TRBV7-2 with TRBJ1-3, with D possibly matching TRBD1 (6 bases). Germline V gene lookup returns CDR1 SGHTA and CDR2 FQGNSA. V dropped 2 bases and J dropped 0 bases, with 14 bases sitting between them. The CDR3 is 17 amino acids.

V is TRBV30 and J is TRBJ2-7, with 7 bases identical to TRBD1. The CDR3 has 14 residues. The ends lost 1 base at V and 2 bases at J; junction bases unmatched: 5. CDR1 and CDR2 from the germline V gene are GTSNPN and SVGIG (reference sequence). The CDR3 reads CAWSEVQGAYEQYF. CDR3 nucleotides: TGTGCCTGGAGTGAGGTCCAGGGGGCCTACGAGCAGTACTTC.

V is TRBV4-1 and J is TRBJ2-5, with 7 bases fitting TRBD2. The CDR3 sequence is 16 residues long. Trimming took 1 base from V and 7 from J; bases not matched to a gene: 12. Germline-derived CDR1 and CDR2 are MGHRA and YSYEKL. The CDR3 DNA reads as TGCGCCAGCAGCCAAGTTAGTAGCGGGCGACCCGGGACCCAGTACTTC. Its translation is CASSQVSSGRPGTQYF.

The table lists this clone with a count of one. This CDR3 is CASSTTSGSEQYF. In nucleotides, the CDR3 is TGTGCCAGCAGTACGACTAGCGGGAGCGAGCAGTACTTC. The rearrangement uses TRBV28 and TRBJ2-7; TRBD2 matches 12 bases. Trimming took 5 bases from V and 6 from J; bases not matched to a gene: 2. Germline V gene lookup returns CDR1 MDHEN and CDR2 SYDVKM. The CDR3 spans 13 residues.

This clone appeared once. This chain's CDR3 is CASRRQGTGQPQHF. In DNA, the CDR3 is TGTGCCAGCAGGCGACAGGGTACGGGCCAGCCCCAGCATTTT. The chain joins TRBV28 to TRBJ1-5; 7 positions agree with TRBD1. The germline V gene encodes CDR1 MDHEN and CDR2 SYDVKM. Losses at the gene ends were 6 bases for V and 7 bases for J; bases not matched to a gene: 9. The CDR3 extends over 14 amino acids.

The CDR3 spells CASSPRTGYSLGELFF. CDR3 nucleotide sequence: TGTGCCAGCAGCCCTAGGACAGGTTATTCTCTTGGGGAGCTGTTTTTT. This chain joins TRBV7-3 and TRBJ2-2, with TRBD1 matching 7 bases. The CDR3 loop spans 16 amino acids. The V gene end was trimmed by 5 bases and the J gene end by 8 bases; junction bases not matched to a gene: 14. CDR1 and CDR2 from the germline V gene are SGHTA and FQGTGA.

The DNA of the CDR3 is TGTGCCTGGATGGTCCCGGACAGGGGGCGATACGAGCAGTACTTC. This translates into CAWMVPDRGRYEQYF. This chain connects TRBV30 to TRBJ2-7; 11 nucleotides align to TRBD1. CDR3 size: 15 residues. Looked up from germline, CDR1 is GTSNPN and CDR2 is SVGIG (reference sequence). After removal of 4 bases from V and 4 bases from J, the junction contained 9 bases not matched to a gene. The entire variable domain, with the rest obtained from reference TRBV30 and TRBJ2-7, is as follows: SQTIHQWPATLVQPVGSPLSLECTVEGTSNPNLYWYRQAAGRGLQLLFYSVGIGQISSEVPQNLSASRPQDRQFILSSKKLLLSDSGFYLCAWMVPDRGRYEQYFGPGTRLTVT.

This clone appeared a few times. Other DNA sequences of this sample code for an identical CDR3. The rearrangement links TRBV5-1 to TRBJ2-1, with 7 bases lining up with TRBD1. Unmatched junction bases numbered 2, after V lost 2 bases and J lost 0 bases. CDR1 is SGHRS and CDR2 is YFSETQ in the germline V gene. The CDR3 contains 15 residues. CDR3 nucleotide sequence: TGCGCCAGCAGCTTCCGACAGGGCTCCTACAATGAGCAGTTCTTC. This gives the protein CASSFRQGSYNEQFF.

This clone appeared a single time. The rearrangement joins TRBV6-6 to TRBJ2-3; a possible D gene is TRBD2 (6 bases). The CDR3 has 14 amino acids. The V end was cut by 2 bases, the J end by 6 bases, with 12 bases between. The V gene's germline CDR1 is MNHNY and CDR2 SVGAGI (reference sequence). The DNA of the CDR3 is TGTGCCAGCAGTTACCCGGGAGCAGGGGATACGCAGTATTTT. Amino acids: CASSYPGAGDTQYF.

The chain has TRBV2 and TRBJ2-2, with D possibly being TRBD1 (5 bases). The CDR3 is made up of 16 amino acids. V was shortened by 2 bases and J by 5 bases, with 15 bases between the two germline ends. Germline V lookup: CDR1 SNHLY, CDR2 FYNNEI. Written as DNA, the CDR3 is TGTGCCAGCAGTGAATTTAGGGGCCTGGAAACCGGGGAGCTGTTTTTT. It specifies CASSEFRGLETGELFF.

The V and J genes are TRBV7-3 and TRBJ2-7, with TRBD1 identical over 8 bases. The germline CDR1 and CDR2 sequences are SGHTA and FQGTGA. The J segment lost 7 bases and the V segment lost 2 bases, leaving 13 bases of the junction unmatched. The CDR3 contains 16 residues. The CDR3: CASSLGQGGILREQYF. DNA of the CDR3: TGTGCCAGCAGCTTAGGACAGGGTGGGATCTTGAGGGAGCAGTACTTC. The full variable domain, completed using reference TRBV7-3 and TRBJ2-7, is GAGVSQTPSNKVTEKGKYVELRCDPISGHTALYWYRQSLGQGPEFLIYFQGTGAADDSGLPNDRFFAVRPEGSVSTLKIQRTERGDSAVYLCASSLGQGGILREQYFGPGTRLTVT.

V usage is TRBV4-3 and J usage is TRBJ2-3, with TRBD2 matching over 12 bases. This CDR3 is 17 amino acids long. Germline CDR1 reads LGHNA; CDR2 reads YSLEER. J gave up 10 bases and V 0 bases, and 11 bases lay outside the gene matches. The CDR3 coding sequence is TGCGCCAGCAGCCAAGAAAAGTTGGGGACTAGCGGGTATCCGCAGTATTTT. Translated: CASSQEKLGTSGYPQYF.

V is TRBV10-1 and J is TRBJ2-7; D is unresolved. V was trimmed by 0 bases and J by 4 bases, leaving 13 bases between them. Germline CDR1 reads WNHNN; CDR2 reads SYGVQD (reference sequence). The CDR3 runs to 15 residues. The CDR3 loop reads CASSESNGMGYEQYF. CDR3 sequence (DNA): TGCGCCAGCAGTGAGTCGAACGGAATGGGGTACGAGCAGTACTTC.

The rearrangement links TRBV7-9 to TRBJ1-4, with a possible D match to TRBD1 (6 bases). CDR3 size: 17 residues. V was trimmed by 3 bases and J by 1 base, leaving 15 bases between them. The germline V gene has CDR1 SEHNR and CDR2 FQNEAQ (reference sequence). CDR3 nucleotides: TGTGCCAGCAGCTTGGCCTTCTCCAGGGGAACTAATGAAAAACTGTTTTTT. Amino acid sequence: CASSLAFSRGTNEKLFF.

The V and J genes are TRBV30 and TRBJ2-7, with TRBD1 matching over 9 bases. With V trimmed by 3 bases and J by 5 bases, 5 bases remained unmatched. Germline V gene sequence: CDR1 GTSNPN, CDR2 SVGIG (reference sequence). The CDR3 totals 13 residues. CDR3 nucleotides: TGTGCCTGGAGGAAGGACAGGGGCGACGAGCAGTACTTC. Its translation: CAWRKDRGDEQYF. Complete variable domain (other parts from reference TRBV30 and TRBJ2-7): SQTIHQWPATLVQPVGSPLSLECTVEGTSNPNLYWYRQAAGRGLQLLFYSVGIGQISSEVPQNLSASRPQDRQFILSSKKLLLSDSGFYLCAWRKDRGDEQYFGPGTRLTVT.

CDR3 in DNA: TGTGCCAGCAGCTCTAGTCCCGGGACAGGGCCGGGGGCCAACGTCCTGACTTTC. Its protein product is CASSSSPGTGPGANVLTF. This chain connects TRBV13 to TRBJ2-6; 9 nucleotides match TRBD1. With V trimmed by 4 bases and J by 4 bases, 11 bases remained unmatched. The CDR3 is 18 amino acids. Germline lookup yields CDR1 PRHDT and CDR2 FYEKMQ (reference sequence).

This clone was observed once. The V call is TRBV5-1, the J call TRBJ2-1; D remains unclear. Germline V gives CDR1 SGHRS, CDR2 YFSETQ. V shed 3 bases and J shed 0 bases, with 22 bases lying between them. The CDR3 contains 19 residues. The CDR3 is CASSSLNSLGSGSYNEQFF. In DNA form, the CDR3 reads TGCGCCAGCAGCTCGCTAAATTCCCTGGGGTCTGGCTCCTACAATGAGCAGTTCTTC. Filled out from reference TRBV5-1 and TRBJ2-1, the complete variable domain reads KAGVTQTPRYLIKTRGQQVTLSCSPISGHRSVSWYQQTPGQGLQFLFEYFSETQRNKGNFPGRFSGRQFSNSRSEMNVSTLELGDSALYLCASSSLNSLGSGSYNEQFFGPGTRLTVL.

The chain uses TRBV20-1 and TRBJ2-3; no clear D. Looked up from germline, CDR1 is DFQATT and CDR2 is SNEGSKA (reference sequence). Trimming pared 1 base from V and 5 bases from J, leaving 4 bases between. The CDR3 covers 11 residues. The CDR3 sequence is CSARVEDTQYF. CDR3 sequence (DNA): TGCAGTGCTAGAGTTGAAGATACGCAGTATTTT.

The gene calls are TRBV2 and TRBJ2-1, with a tentative D call TRBD1 (6 bases). This CDR3 contains 12 residues. V dropped 0 bases and J dropped 15 bases, with 12 bases sitting between them. In germline, CDR1 is SNHLY, CDR2 FYNNEI. Here the CDR3 reads CASSEARGTPFF. DNA for the CDR3: TGTGCCAGCAGTGAAGCTAGGGGGACCCCGTTCTTC.

The chain employs TRBV7-8 and TRBJ2-2, with TRBD2 matching 7 bases. The J segment lost 0 bases and the V segment lost 5 bases, leaving 9 bases of the junction unmatched. Germline V gives CDR1 SGHVS, CDR2 FQNEAQ. The CDR3 sequence is 17 residues long. CDR3 bases: TGTGCCAGCAGCCTAATGGGCGGGGGAGCGAACACCGGGGAGCTGTTTTTT. Translation gives CASSLMGGGANTGELFF.

The chain couples TRBV11-3 to TRBJ1-2; TRBD1 matches at 8 bases. From germline, CDR1 is SGHNT and CDR2 YENEEA. The CDR3 consists of 17 residues. The J segment lost 5 bases and the V segment lost 5 bases, leaving 16 bases of the junction unmatched. The CDR3, as DNA: TGTGCCAGCAGCGCCGGGACAGGCCCGGAGGGGCTGTATGGCTACACCTTC. The encoded protein is CASSAGTGPEGLYGYTF.

Of note for this clone: Other DNA sequences in the same sample also yield this CDR3. V usage is TRBV11-1 and J usage is TRBJ2-7, with D hard to call. In germline, CDR1 is SGHAT, CDR2 FQDESV (reference sequence). V lost 4 bases to trimming and J lost 3 bases, with 4 bases between them. The CDR3 extends over 11 amino acids. CDR3 amino acids: CASSSYYEQYF. The CDR3 coding sequence is TGTGCCAGCAGCTCCTACTACGAGCAGTACTTC.

The chain employs TRBV7-2 and TRBJ1-2, with TRBD1 matching over 9 bases. Trimming removed 4 bases from V and 8 bases from J; junction bases left unmatched: 8. Germline loops: CDR1 SGHTA, CDR2 FQGNSA. The CDR3 runs 14 residues. The CDR3 region is CASSYRDRAGGYTF. The CDR3 nucleotides are TGTGCCAGCAGCTATAGGGACAGGGCCGGGGGCTACACCTTC.

The genes are TRBV5-1 and TRBJ2-3; 9 nucleotides line up with TRBD1. Per the germline V gene, CDR1 is SGHRS and CDR2 is YFSETQ. Losses at the gene ends were 4 bases for V and 2 bases for J; bases not matched to a gene: 5. The CDR3 totals 15 residues. This chain's CDR3 is CASSPGTGNTDTQYF. CDR3 DNA sequence: TGCGCCAGCAGCCCCGGGACAGGGAACACAGATACGCAGTATTTT.

This rearrangement joins TRBV5-4 to TRBJ2-5, with D tentatively TRBD1 or TRBD2 (5 bases each). The CDR3 covers 15 residues. V shed 4 bases and J shed 1 base, with 14 bases lying between them. The germline gives CDR1 SGHNT, CDR2 YYREEE (reference sequence). CDR3 amino acids: CASSRTSGTQETQYF. DNA of the CDR3: TGTGCCAGCAGCCGGACTTCTGGGACCCAAGAGACCCAGTACTTC.

The V gene is TRBV6-1, the J gene TRBJ1-2; D is undetermined. Germline CDR1 reads MNHNS; CDR2 reads SASEGT. The CDR3 contains 13 residues. Trimming removed 4 bases at V and 4 bases at J, with 10 bases between. The CDR3 nucleotides are TGTGCCAGCAGTGTAGCAGGTATCTATGGCTACACCTTC. Translation gives CASSVAGIYGYTF.